A single sample gave rise to the 19 T cell receptor beta chains below, sequenced in a study of shared clonotypes between healthy human individuals. Some clones are missing from TCRdb's copy, which holds only in-frame ones; the method was immunoSEQ multiplex PCR. The sample includes roughly 2,300,000 clones, about nine tenths seen only once; the top ten take roughly 0.34%. Input material: naive CD4+ T cells from PBMCs. Subset described: CD45RA+ positively selected. The source is a man aged 18 to 29 in good health. Some clones in this sample may be carry-over from other donors' samples.

The table lists this clone with a few counts. V and J are TRBV7-2 and TRBJ2-2; 8 bases match TRBD1. The V and J ends lost 1 base and 5 bases, in that order; junction bases with no gene match: 0. Germline CDR1 SGHTA, CDR2 FQGNSA. The CDR3 is 14 residues long. The CDR3 nucleotides are TGTGCCAGCAGCTTAGGGACAGGGACCGGGGAGCTGTTTTTT. Translated: CASSLGTGTGELFF.

V usage is TRBV18 and J usage is TRBJ1-5, with 7 bases identical to TRBD1. There are 13 residues in the CDR3. Germline CDR1 reads KGHSH; CDR2 reads LQKENI. V shed 6 bases, J shed 5 bases, and the junction held 4 bases outside the gene matches. The DNA of the CDR3 is TGTGCCAGCTCCGAGGACAGGCATCAGCCCCAGCATTTT. This encodes CASSEDRHQPQHF.

This clone has only one observation. The chain links TRBV28 to TRBJ1-2; D gene ambiguous. The CDR3 sequence is 15 residues long. Looked up from germline, CDR1 is MDHEN and CDR2 is SYDVKM. Between the trimmed V and J ends, which lost 6 bases and 4 bases, there was a span of 18 bases. The CDR3 DNA is TGTGCCAGCAGCCTCTTTAGGGCACCATCCTATGGCTACACCTTC. Translated, it gives CASSLFRAPSYGYTF.

This sequence joins TRBV14 and TRBJ2-3; D perhaps matches TRBD1 (6 bases). Germline V gene sequence: CDR1 SGHDN, CDR2 FVKESK. This CDR3 spans 13 amino acids. V lost 1 base, J lost 14 bases, and 16 bases lay in between. This CDR3 reads CASSQAEGVPGYF. The CDR3 bases are TGTGCCAGCAGCCAAGCCGAGGGGGTTCCCGGGTATTTT.

This clone was seen a single time. The chain couples TRBV28 to TRBJ2-7, with 10 bases identical to TRBD1. This CDR3 spans 15 amino acids. After removal of 7 bases from V and 2 bases from J, the junction contained 8 bases not matched to a gene. Germline V gene data show CDR1 as MDHEN and CDR2 as SYDVKM. The CDR3 reads CASKTAGQGTYEQYF. The CDR3 bases are TGTGCCAGCAAAACGGCGGGACAGGGGACCTACGAGCAGTACTTC.

The chain joins TRBV15 to TRBJ1-2, with 7 bases lining up with TRBD1. This CDR3 is built from 15 residues. Germline CDR1 LNHNV, CDR2 YYDKDF (reference sequence). V trimming: 3 bases; J trimming: 2 bases; junction bases outside the gene matches: 6. In DNA form, the CDR3 reads TGTGCCACCAGCAGCGGGACAGCTAGGAACTATGGCTACACCTTC. Amino acids: CATSSGTARNYGYTF. The variable domain in full, with the rest retrieved from reference TRBV15 and TRBJ1-2, is DAMVIQNPRYQVTQFGKPVTLSCSQTLNHNVMYWYQQKSSQAPKLLFHYYDKDFNNEADTPDNFQSRRPNTSFCFLDIRSPGLGDTAMYLCATSSGTARNYGYTFGSGTRLTVV.

The chain has TRBV15 and TRBJ2-1, with 7 bases fitting TRBD2. V lost 0 bases to trimming and J lost 6 bases; unmatched junction nucleotides: 5. This CDR3 is built from 15 residues. Germline V gene sequence: CDR1 LNHNV, CDR2 YYDKDF (reference sequence). For the CDR3, the DNA is TGTGCCACCAGCAGAGATCCGGCGGGGGTCAATGAGCAGTTCTTC. Translated: CATSRDPAGVNEQFF.

The rearrangement links TRBV19 to TRBJ2-1, with 12 bases lining up with TRBD2. Germline V gene data show CDR1 as LNHDA and CDR2 as SQIVND (reference sequence). This CDR3 spans 14 amino acids. The J segment lost 9 bases and the V segment lost 6 bases, leaving 6 bases of the junction unmatched. CDR3 DNA: TGTGCCAGTAGAAGACTAGCGGGAGATGGTGAGCAGTTCTTC. It encodes CASRRLAGDGEQFF.

V is TRBV6-5 and J is TRBJ2-7; 7 bases are a match to TRBD2. Losses at the gene ends were 2 bases for V and 3 bases for J; bases not matched to a gene: 4. Germline V CDR1 and CDR2: MNHEY, SVGAGI. The CDR3 is 14 amino acids. This CDR3 reads CASSYELASYEQYF. DNA for the CDR3: TGTGCCAGCAGTTACGAACTAGCGAGCTACGAGCAGTACTTC.

This chain joins TRBV7-9 and TRBJ1-3; no definite D call. This CDR3 comprises 14 residues. V was trimmed by 6 bases and J by 0 bases, leaving 9 bases between them. Germline V gene sequence: CDR1 SEHNR, CDR2 FQNEAQ (reference sequence). CDR3 sequence reads: CASRRGTSGNTIYF. CDR3 nucleotide sequence: TGTGCCAGCAGGAGAGGAACCTCTGGAAACACCATATATTTT.

V gene TRBV18 combines with J gene TRBJ2-7; D remains ambiguous. The CDR3 extends over 14 amino acids. V lost 0 bases and J lost 2, with 8 bases in between. The germline V gene has CDR1 KGHSH and CDR2 LQKENI. The CDR3 sequence is CASSPPRPAYEQYF. CDR3 DNA: TGTGCCAGCTCACCACCTAGGCCCGCCTACGAGCAGTACTTC.

CDR3 loop: CASRNLGQGEAFF. The CDR3 DNA sequence: TGTGCCAGCAGGAATTTGGGACAGGGAGAAGCTTTCTTT. The chain has TRBV2 and TRBJ1-1, with 9 bases lining up with TRBD1. CDR1 and CDR2 (germline): SNHLY, FYNNEI. J gave up 8 bases and V 6 bases, and 7 bases lay outside the gene matches. CDR3 length: 13 residues.

V and J are TRBV6-5 and TRBJ1-2; tentatively, D is TRBD1 (5 bases). The germline V and J ends were trimmed by 3 bases and 8 bases, with 19 bases remaining between them. The V gene's germline CDR1 is MNHEY and CDR2 SVGAGI. The CDR3 spans 15 residues. The CDR3 bases are TGTGCCAGCAGTTATCAGGGCAAAGGGAAAAGCGGCTACACCTTC. Its protein product is CASSYQGKGKSGYTF.

The chain carries TRBV6-6 and TRBJ1-6; D is unclear. This CDR3 comprises 13 residues. Trimming removed 6 bases at V and 8 bases at J, with 11 bases between. The germline V gene has CDR1 MNHNY and CDR2 SVGAGI (reference sequence). CDR3 nucleotide sequence: TGTGCCAGCAGCGCAGGCCCTGATTCACCCCTCCACTTT. Encoded protein: CASSAGPDSPLHF.

The chain combines TRBV7-3 with TRBJ2-6; 9 bases fit TRBD1. Germline values: CDR1 SGHTA, CDR2 FQGTGA. The CDR3 is 17 amino acids. The J segment lost 4 bases and the V segment lost 5 bases, leaving 9 bases of the junction unmatched. The CDR3 DNA reads TGTGCCAGCAGCGCCACGGGACAGGGTTCGGGGGCCAACGTCCTGACTTTC. Its translation: CASSATGQGSGANVLTF.

The gene calls are TRBV7-9 and TRBJ1-5; TRBD1 matches 8 bases. Germline V gives CDR1 SEHNR, CDR2 FQNEAQ (reference sequence). Losses at the gene ends were 6 bases for V and 4 bases for J; bases not matched to a gene: 8. The CDR3 is made up of 15 amino acids. Here the CDR3 reads CASSPGQVPNQPQHF. The CDR3 DNA follows: TGTGCCAGCAGTCCGGGACAGGTCCCGAATCAGCCCCAGCATTTT.

This chain uses TRBV7-3 with TRBJ2-1, with D perhaps matching TRBD2 (6 bases). CDR1 is SGHTA and CDR2 is FQGTGA in the germline V gene. The V end was cut by 5 bases, the J end by 10 bases, with 15 bases between. The CDR3 sequence is 13 residues long. The CDR3 is CASSPYPGVEQFF. Here the CDR3 DNA reads TGTGCCAGCAGCCCTTACCCGGGAGTGGAGCAGTTCTTC.

On this clone: Other DNA sequences in the sample encode the same CDR3. V is TRBV28 and J is TRBJ2-5; D possibly corresponds to TRBD2 (5 bases). Germline CDR1 MDHEN, CDR2 SYDVKM. Trimming took off 3 bases at V and 4 bases at J, with 12 bases between the two ends. The CDR3 totals 14 residues. DNA for the CDR3: TGTGCCAGCAGTTTTGCGGGCGGAGTAGAGACCCAGTACTTC. Translation gives CASSFAGGVETQYF.

The chain uses TRBV5-4 and TRBJ2-3; possible D gene TRBD2, 6 bases. Germline CDR1 and CDR2: SGHNT and YYREEE (reference sequence). The CDR3 is 16 residues long. V shed 4 bases and J shed 3 bases, with 18 bases lying between them. CDR3: CASSPPGTYSTDTQYF. Written as DNA, the CDR3 is TGTGCCAGCAGCCCACCAGGGACTTATAGTACAGATACGCAGTATTTT.